This T cell receptor (beta chain) was retrieved from a study of cytomegalovirus exposure and HLA in healthy donors. Turning to the study itself: The Caucasian-associated ancestry cluster contained approximately 81% of the approximately 390 genotyped donors.

The PCR employed 60 Vbeta primers together with 13 Jbeta primers. The method was immunoSEQ multiplex PCR; TCRdb's version includes in-frame clones alone and lacks a portion of them. Counted here are over 150,000 clones, 84% occurring once; the ten biggest clones make up 4.5% to 5.5%. To note about this clone: What it recognizes is unknown.

Broader study findings: Later work showed greater clonal expansion in HLA-associated TCR beta chains than in equally common others. CMV antigen specificity was confirmed in vitro for a few CMV-associated chains.

V dropped 5 bases and J dropped 2; count of bases not matched to a gene: 16. Germline CDR1 reads MNHEY; CDR2 reads SMNVEV (reference sequence). This CDR3 is 19 amino acids long. What was sequenced was PBMCs. V usage is TRBV27 and J usage is TRBJ2-3; 10 bases are a match to TRBD1. The receptor comes from a girl under 18 in good health and CMV-seropositive. The DNA of the CDR3 is TGTGCCAGCAGTCCGCCCCACCGGGACAGGGGAGGTGCCACAGATACGCAGTATTTT. Amino acids: CASSPPHRDRGGATDTQYF.